The 26 T cell receptor beta chains in this list originate from one sample, sequenced in a study of blood T cell repertoires in COVID-19 (dated by TCRdb to 2018 to 2021). Library prep was done by the immunoSEQ multiplex PCR assay. TCRdb limited this immuneACCESS table to in-frame rearrangements with V and J called. A share of clones is missing; checked studies link under half to unresolved V genes, and the rest is unexplained. This sample is represented by 54,000 or so clones; approximately 83% of them were singletons. The ten largest clones take up approximately 10% of the sample. The specimen sequenced was peripheral blood. The receptor set was obtained from an older man with COVID-19, enrolled during active disease.

The genes are TRBV19 and TRBJ1-1; TRBD1 agrees at 7 bases. V was pared by 5 bases and J by 6 bases, with 9 bases of the junction left unmatched. Per germline, CDR1 LNHDA and CDR2 SQIVND (reference sequence). The CDR3 extends over 14 amino acids. The CDR3 coding sequence is TGTGCCAGTAGTCGAAGGGACAGAGAATCTGAAGCTTTCTTT. Encoded protein: CASSRRDRESEAFF.

The genes are TRBV5-6 and TRBJ1-5; no clear D. V was cut by 2 bases and J by 5 bases, with 17 bases left in between. The CDR3 is 16 residues long. In germline, CDR1 is SGHDT, CDR2 YYEEEE. The CDR3 DNA sequence: TGTGCCAGCAGCTTAAATGGGCAGGCCACGCATCAGCCCCAGCATTTT. Protein product: CASSLNGQATHQPQHF.

This clone has a handful of counts. The V call is TRBV27, the J call TRBJ1-1; 8 bases are a match to TRBD1. Germline V gene data show CDR1 as MNHEY and CDR2 as SMNVEV (reference sequence). The CDR3 sequence is 16 residues long. After removal of 8 bases from V and 1 base from J, the junction contained 12 bases not matched to a gene. CDR3 loop: CASHTTGVSKNTEAFF. Written as DNA, the CDR3 is TGTGCCAGCCACACGACAGGGGTTAGTAAGAACACTGAAGCTTTCTTT.

V is TRBV6-1 and J is TRBJ1-2, with D tentatively TRBD1 (6 bases). Germline values: CDR1 MNHNS, CDR2 SASEGT. CDR3 size: 14 residues. V lost 1 base, J lost 6 bases, and 12 bases lay in between. In DNA form, the CDR3 reads TGTGCCAGCAGTGAAGGGAACAGGGTAGATGGCTACACCTTC. Translation: CASSEGNRVDGYTF.

The CDR3 sequence is CASSEGAKRNTIYF. CDR3 DNA sequence: TGTGCCAGCAGTGAAGGGGCTAAACGAAACACCATATATTTT. The chain uses TRBV25-1 and TRBJ1-3; weak D call: TRBD1 (5 bases). There are 14 residues in the CDR3. V was shortened by 2 bases and J by 5 bases, with 10 bases between the two germline ends. The germline CDR1 and CDR2 sequences are MGHDK and SYGVNS.

The genes are TRBV7-8 and TRBJ1-3; D call uncertain. Between the trimmed V and J ends, which lost 0 bases and 0 bases, there was a span of 9 bases. The CDR3 consists of 16 residues. The germline CDR1 and CDR2 sequences are SGHVS and FQNEAQ. The CDR3 DNA follows: TGTGCCAGCAGCTTAGCGTGGCAGGTCTCTGGAAACACCATATATTTT. This gives the protein CASSLAWQVSGNTIYF.

The chain joins TRBV6-6 to TRBJ1-6; tentative D call: TRBD1 (6 bases). V lost 6 bases and J 11 bases, leaving 11 bases between the germline ends. Germline CDR1 reads MNHNY; CDR2 reads SVGAGI (reference sequence). This CDR3 region has 12 residues. DNA for the CDR3: TGTGCCAGCAGGCCGGACAGCCCACCCCTCCACTTT. The encoded protein is CASRPDSPPLHF.

V and J are TRBV9 and TRBJ2-4; D gene ambiguous. V was shortened by 3 bases and J by 0 bases, with 10 bases between the two germline ends. CDR3 length equals 15 residues. Germline lookup yields CDR1 SGDLS and CDR2 YYNGEE. The CDR3 sequence: CASSAHSLAKNIQYF. The CDR3 nucleotides read TGTGCCAGCAGCGCCCACAGTCTAGCCAAAAACATTCAGTACTTC.

Here the CDR3 DNA reads TGTGCCAGCAGAGGGGGACAGGTGAACACTGAAGCTTTCTTT. Translated: CASRGGQVNTEAFF. This chain joins TRBV2 and TRBJ1-1; 8 bases agree with TRBD1. Unmatched junction bases numbered 3, after V lost 6 bases and J lost 0 bases. Germline V gene lookup returns CDR1 SNHLY and CDR2 FYNNEI. The CDR3 is 14 residues long.

This clone has more than one count but fewer than ten. This sequence joins TRBV9 and TRBJ2-1; 8 positions agree with TRBD2. Germline V gene lookup returns CDR1 SGDLS and CDR2 YYNGEE. This CDR3 contains 15 residues. With 0 bases clipped from V and 6 bases from J, the junction kept 5 bases outside the gene matches. The CDR3 DNA follows: TGTGCCAGCAGCGTAGTCGGCGGGGGGATCAATGAGCAGTTCTTC. This translates into CASSVVGGGINEQFF.

This rearrangement joins TRBV23-1 to TRBJ2-2; D gene unclear. TRBV23-1 is classed as an ORF, of uncertain function. The CDR3 is 15 amino acids. V was cut by 0 bases and J by 5 bases, with 10 bases left in between. CDR3 amino acids: CASSQSRQKTGELFF. As DNA, the CDR3 is TGCGCCAGCAGTCAATCGCGGCAGAAGACCGGGGAGCTGTTTTTT.

This chain links TRBV19 with TRBJ1-5; TRBD1 matches at 7 bases. This CDR3 has 13 residues. Germline lookup yields CDR1 LNHDA and CDR2 SQIVND (reference sequence). Losses at the gene ends were 5 bases for V and 7 bases for J; bases not matched to a gene: 5. CDR3 residues: CASSSQGWQPQHF. The CDR3 DNA follows: TGTGCCAGTAGTTCACAGGGGTGGCAGCCCCAGCATTTT.

The table lists this clone with a few counts. V gene TRBV6-2 or TRBV6-3 combines with J gene TRBJ2-5, with 10 bases fitting TRBD1. V was pared by 6 bases and J by 4 bases, with 11 bases of the junction left unmatched. This CDR3 has 16 amino acids. The germline CDR1 and CDR2 sequences are MNHEY and SVGEGT. For the CDR3, the DNA is TGTGCCAGCAGCAAACGACAGGGGGCGTTAAGAGAGACCCAGTACTTC. Its protein is CASSKRQGALRETQYF.

This chain joins TRBV5-1 and TRBJ2-5; TRBD2 matches at 9 bases. CDR3 size: 15 residues. J gave up 5 bases and V 2 bases, and 7 bases lay outside the gene matches. The germline CDR1 and CDR2 sequences are SGHRS and YFSETQ. CDR3 sequence: CASSLASGGTETQYF. CDR3 DNA: TGCGCCAGCAGCTTAGCCAGCGGGGGGACCGAGACCCAGTACTTC.

The rearrangement joins TRBV7-2 to TRBJ1-1; D remains unclear. Germline V CDR1 and CDR2: SGHTA, FQGNSA. V dropped 10 bases and J dropped 1 base, with 13 bases sitting between them. The CDR3 runs to 13 residues. The CDR3 region has the DNA TGTGCCAACTTACCTCTAAGGAACACTGAAGCTTTCTTT. Protein product: CANLPLRNTEAFF.

This clone appeared a few times. The chain joins TRBV7-9 to TRBJ2-5; D possibly corresponds to TRBD1 (6 bases). CDR3 length: 14 residues. From germline, CDR1 is SEHNR and CDR2 FQNEAQ (reference sequence). V lost 5 bases, J lost 5 bases, and 15 bases lay in between. CDR3 residues: CASSLQGYSETQYF. The DNA for the CDR3 is TGTGCCAGCAGCCTACAGGGATACTCCGAGACCCAGTACTTC.

The V and J genes are TRBV6-2 or TRBV6-3 and TRBJ1-1, with D perhaps matching TRBD1 (5 bases). Trimming pared 6 bases from V and 7 bases from J, leaving 18 bases between. Germline V gives CDR1 MNHEY, CDR2 SVGEGT. The CDR3 is 14 amino acids. CDR3 DNA sequence: TGTGCCAGCAGCTCCTCGCCTTGGGGACTTGAAGCTTTCTTT. Protein: CASSSSPWGLEAFF.

This chain connects TRBV6-2 or TRBV6-3 to TRBJ1-5, with 11 bases matching TRBD1. Germline trimming cut 4 bases from V and 6 bases from J; bases unmatched to any gene: 8. The CDR3 extends over 16 amino acids. In germline, CDR1 is MNHEY, CDR2 SVGEGT. Written as DNA, the CDR3 is TGTGCCAGCAGTTTGGGACAGGGGGTGGGGGTTCAGCCCCAGCATTTT. Translation: CASSLGQGVGVQPQHF.

This clone was picked up one time. The chain links TRBV11-2 to TRBJ1-3; 8 bases line up with TRBD1. The J segment lost 0 bases and the V segment lost 5 bases, leaving 9 bases of the junction unmatched. This CDR3 has 17 residues. Germline CDR1 reads SGHAT; CDR2 reads FQNNGV. The CDR3 region is CASSPRPDRVSGNTIYF. Written as DNA, the CDR3 is TGTGCCAGCAGCCCTCGTCCGGACAGGGTCTCTGGAAACACCATATATTTT.

J is TRBJ1-6 and V is TRBV7-2; D might be TRBD1 (6 bases). Trimming left V 5 bases short and J 6 bases short, with 14 bases between. Looked up from germline, CDR1 is SGHTA and CDR2 is FQGNSA. CDR3 length equals 15 residues. The CDR3 is CASSPRGGRNSPLHF. CDR3 sequence (DNA): TGTGCCAGCAGCCCACGTGGGGGCCGTAATTCACCCCTCCACTTT.

This chain uses TRBV4-1 with TRBJ2-3; no definite D call. From germline, CDR1 is MGHRA and CDR2 YSYEKL. The CDR3 contains 15 residues. The V end lost 4 bases, the J end lost 0 bases, and 11 bases lay between the germline ends. The DNA of the CDR3 is TGCGCCAGCAGCCTAAAGATGACTAGCACAGATACGCAGTATTTT. This encodes CASSLKMTSTDTQYF.

This clone was observed once. The rearrangement uses TRBV24-1 and TRBJ1-5, with D unresolved. This CDR3 spans 15 amino acids. CDR1 KGHDR and CDR2 SFDVKD come from the germline V gene. V lost 2 bases to trimming and J lost 3 bases, with 10 bases between them. CDR3 in amino acids: CATSDSPVNNQPQHF. DNA for the CDR3: TGTGCCACCAGTGATTCACCGGTTAACAATCAGCCCCAGCATTTT.

The chain employs TRBV9 and TRBJ1-4; possibly TRBD1 for D (5 bases). CDR3 length equals 13 residues. The germline V gene has CDR1 SGDLS and CDR2 YYNGEE. Trimming removed 3 bases from V and 8 bases from J, with 11 bases in between. For the CDR3, the DNA is TGTGCCAGCAGCGGGGGCCCGAGGGAAAAACTGTTTTTT. It is translated as CASSGGPREKLFF.

The genes are TRBV5-1 and TRBJ1-4; no reliable D call. Germline assignment: CDR1 SGHRS and CDR2 YFSETQ. CDR3 length: 14 amino acids. The germline V and J ends were trimmed by 4 bases and 3 bases, with 10 bases remaining between them. The CDR3 reads CASSAFGANEKLFF. The CDR3 bases are TGCGCCAGCAGCGCCTTCGGGGCTAATGAAAAACTGTTTTTT.

With respect to this clone: No conserved phenylalanine or tryptophan ends this CDR3, so it is likely a read error. Because the CDR3's place on the DNA is in doubt, the DNA is left out and the CDR3 is given as listed by TCRdb. The chain links TRBV23-1 to TRBJ1-3. Being an ORF, TRBV23-1 has a function that is uncertain. The CDR3 contains 9 residues when both ends are counted. CDR3: CASSQSRVN.

The chain has TRBV7-3 and TRBJ1-1, with 9 bases fitting TRBD1. Germline-derived CDR1 and CDR2 are SGHTA and FQGTGA. The CDR3 runs 15 residues. Trimming took 5 bases from V and 5 from J; bases not matched to a gene: 9. The CDR3 sequence: CASSPQQGAGTEAFF. Written as DNA, the CDR3 is TGTGCCAGCAGCCCTCAACAGGGGGCGGGGACTGAAGCTTTCTTT. Looking up the rest from reference TRBV7-3 and TRBJ1-1 gives the full variable domain: GAGVSQTPSNKVTEKGKYVELRCDPISGHTALYWYRQSLGQGPEFLIYFQGTGAADDSGLPNDRFFAVRPEGSVSTLKIQRTERGDSAVYLCASSPQQGAGTEAFFGQGTRLTVV.